The clone carrying this TCR beta chain turned up a few times. The antigen is not known. These data are taken from a study of response to subunit inactivated influenza vaccine. TCRdb ran MiXCR on the RT-PCR reads and lists one entry per CDR3 protein. Of fewer than 700,000 distinct CDR3 sequences detected, 10% to 15% appear once; the ten largest clones hold about an eighth. The CDR3 has 16 residues. From germline, CDR1 is MGHRA and CDR2 YSYEKL. Unmatched junction bases numbered 7, after V lost 4 bases and J lost 4 bases. Study findings and constraints: The authors suggested that every seasonal influenza vaccination recruits few new T cells.

This clonotype was obtained from a man in his fifties or sixties who received an inactivated influenza vaccine. This chain joins TRBV4-1 and TRBJ2-1, with 10 nucleotides matching TRBD2. This material consisted of PBMCs from blood, taken roughly 45 days after vaccination. CDR3 nucleotides: TGCGCCAGCAGCCCCGCCCCAGCGGGGGGGTACAATGAGCAGTTCTTC. Amino acid sequence: CASSPAPAGGYNEQFF.